A selection of T cell receptor beta chains follows, all from one sample in a study of cytomegalovirus exposure and HLA in healthy donors. TCRdb's table, derived via immunoSEQ multiplex PCR, lists solely in-frame clones and lacks some. The sample has 150,000 to 170,000 clones, 79% seen once. Sequences were obtained from PBMCs. These receptors were obtained from a man aged 30-40 years in good health and CMV-seropositive. Both conserved end residues are part of each CDR3. D genes are given only for firm matches.

v_call: TRBV7-9; j_call: TRBJ2-3; d_call: TRBD2; cdr3_aa: CASSLGVAGGTDTQYF
v_call: TRBV18; j_call: TRBJ1-2; d_call: TRBD1; cdr3_aa: CASSPRGYGYTF
v_call: TRBV9; j_call: TRBJ2-3; d_call: TRBD2; cdr3_aa: CASSPGLADTQYF
v_call: TRBV6-5; j_call: TRBJ1-2; d_call: TRBD1; cdr3_aa: CASTLTGGGYTF
v_call: TRBV6-5; j_call: TRBJ2-3; d_call: .; cdr3_aa: CASRASGGTDTQYF
v_call: TRBV5-1; j_call: TRBJ1-5; d_call: TRBD1; cdr3_aa: CASSLGTAYSNQPQHF
v_call: TRBV28; j_call: TRBJ2-7; d_call: TRBD1; cdr3_aa: CASSGGQPHTYEQYF
v_call: TRBV6-6; j_call: TRBJ1-1; d_call: .; cdr3_aa: CASSYLLRGAFF
v_call: TRBV7-9; j_call: TRBJ2-1; d_call: TRBD2; cdr3_aa: CASSPSSGGYNEQFF
v_call: TRBV30; j_call: TRBJ2-3; d_call: TRBD2; cdr3_aa: CAWTSGSGGTQYF
v_call: TRBV19; j_call: TRBJ2-7; d_call: TRBD1; cdr3_aa: CASSKPRGQGRAEQYF
v_call: TRBV2; j_call: TRBJ1-5; d_call: .; cdr3_aa: CASREGGVYSNQPQHF
v_call: TRBV16; j_call: TRBJ2-7; d_call: .; cdr3_aa: CASSQAWYEQYF
v_call: TRBV4-2; j_call: TRBJ2-1; d_call: TRBD1; cdr3_aa: CASSQEATGIGNEQFF
v_call: TRBV30; j_call: TRBJ2-3; d_call: .; cdr3_aa: CAWSVLDTQYF
v_call: TRBV6-5; j_call: TRBJ1-2; d_call: .; cdr3_aa: CASSYLSGANYGYTF
v_call: TRBV27; j_call: TRBJ2-3; d_call: .; cdr3_aa: CASSLSPGLSTDTQYF
v_call: TRBV28; j_call: TRBJ2-4; d_call: TRBD2; cdr3_aa: CASKGPRGRANIQYF
v_call: TRBV27; j_call: TRBJ1-1; d_call: .; cdr3_aa: CASSYHRNTEAFF
v_call: TRBV11-2; j_call: TRBJ2-1; d_call: .; cdr3_aa: CASSLGGEQFF
v_call: TRBV9; j_call: TRBJ1-5; d_call: .; cdr3_aa: CASSVTGDSNQPQHF